This TCR beta chain was obtained from a study of cytomegalovirus exposure and HLA in healthy donors. At the level of the study: An earlier analysis found some 120 million unique TCR beta sequences from 150 million to 200 million T cells. Study-wide points: TCR beta V- and J-gene trimming, according to a later analysis, was linked to a missense DCLRE1C variant.

A remark on this clone: The antigen is undetermined.

The CDR3 consists of 14 residues. The germline gives CDR1 KGHSH, CDR2 LQKENI. Trimming pared 6 bases from V and 8 bases from J, leaving 16 bases between. The PCR contained 60 Vbeta and 13 Jbeta primers. Method: immunoSEQ multiplex PCR; TCRdb's copy keeps in-frame clones and lacks some. Found here are 100,000 to 150,000 clones, more than 80% of them singletons; the top ten hold less than 6.5%. Sequenced: PBMCs. The clonotype comes from a woman in her forties in good health and CMV-seropositive. The chain has TRBV18 and TRBJ1-4; D is unclear. Here the CDR3 DNA reads TGTGCCAGCTCGAAGACGGCGGGGTACGAAAAACTGTTTTTT. Amino acids: CASSKTAGYEKLFF. The whole variable domain, filled in from reference TRBV18 and TRBJ1-4, reads NAGVMQNPRHLVRRRGQEARLRCSPMKGHSHVYWYRQLPEEGLKFMVYLQKENIIDESGMPKERFSAEFPKEGPSILRIQQVVRGDSAAYFCASSKTAGYEKLFFGSGTQLSVL.